The clone carrying this TCR beta chain came up many times. The antigen is not known. CDR1 and CDR2 from the germline V gene are MNHNS and SASEGT. CDR3 length: 14 residues. Unmatched junction bases numbered 4, after V lost 6 bases and J lost 2 bases. These data originate in a study of CD8 T cells in ankylosing spondylitis. Study-wide results and limits: Characteristic of ankylosing spondylitis blood, it appeared, was a TCR beta motif comprising about eight highly homologous variants. Disease-linked clones were found to be CD8+ and relatively rare in peripheral blood.

With molecular barcodes, quantitative 5'-RACE was used to make the TCR beta libraries. TCRdb re-called the 5' RACE reads through MiXCR, storing one row per CDR3 protein. The data contain roughly 180,000 distinct CDR3 sequences, 11% of them singletons. Input material: blood, either unsorted or a sorted T cell fraction (not recorded which). This TCR was recovered from a male donor with ankylosing spondylitis or in good health (not recorded which). J is TRBJ1-1 and V is TRBV6-1, with TRBD1 identical over 9 bases. The CDR3 spells CASSPTGGNTEAFF. CDR3 nucleotides: TGTGCCAGCAGCCCGACAGGGGGTAACACTGAAGCTTTCTTT.